What follows are 6 T cell receptor beta chains derived from one specimen sequenced in a study of blood T cell repertoires in COVID-19 (dated by TCRdb to 2018 to 2020). The protocol used for the library was the immunoSEQ multiplex PCR assay. The clones in this table, taken by TCRdb from immuneACCESS, are in-frame only. Not every clone is retained; where verified, under half of the shortfall comes from an unresolved V gene, and the cause of the rest is unknown. The sample yields about 260,000 clones; roughly 86% were counted once. The ten top clones hold about 2.1% of the sample. The sequenced material came from peripheral blood. All receptors come from a woman aged 50 to 65 with acute or convalescent COVID-19.

V gene TRBV27 combines with J gene TRBJ2-7; TRBD1 matches 8 bases. The CDR3 spans 15 residues. Germline V lookup: CDR1 MNHEY, CDR2 SMNVEV (reference sequence). J gave up 2 bases and V 6 bases, and 9 bases lay outside the gene matches. The CDR3 DNA reads TGTGCCAGCAGCCGCCCAGGGGGCGCAACCTACGAGCAGTACTTC. It is translated as CASSRPGGATYEQYF.

This chain links TRBV7-3 with TRBJ1-1; D perhaps matches TRBD1 (6 bases). Between the trimmed V and J ends, which lost 4 bases and 11 bases, there was a span of 14 bases. The CDR3 is 12 residues long. Germline CDR1 and CDR2: SGHTA and FQGTGA. CDR3 nucleotide sequence: TGTGCCAGCAGCTCCTCGACAGGTCCCGCTTTCTTT. Amino acid sequence: CASSSSTGPAFF.

The chain joins TRBV3-1 (or the pseudogene TRBV3-2) to TRBJ2-2, with 7 nucleotides matching TRBD2. The germline gives CDR1 LGHDT, CDR2 YNNKEL (reference sequence). J was trimmed by 4 bases and V by 8 bases; bases with no gene match: 1. The CDR3 contains 12 residues. CDR3 residues: CASRGVTGELFF. Here the CDR3 DNA reads TGTGCCAGCCGGGGGGTCACCGGGGAGCTGTTTTTT.

The chain joins TRBV18 to TRBJ2-2, with D possibly matching TRBD1 (5 bases). Germline V gene data show CDR1 as KGHSH and CDR2 as LQKENI. V lost 0 bases to trimming and J lost 4 bases, with 12 bases between them. This CDR3 has 16 residues. As DNA, the CDR3 is TGTGCCAGCTCACCACCTAGGGGCCGGAGCACCGGGGAGCTGTTTTTT. This encodes CASSPPRGRSTGELFF.

The rearrangement links TRBV11-3 to TRBJ2-3, with 8 bases identical to TRBD1. This CDR3 spans 16 amino acids. Per the germline V gene, CDR1 is SGHNT and CDR2 is YENEEA. The ends lost 3 bases at V and 5 bases at J; junction bases unmatched: 10. DNA of the CDR3: TGTGCCAGCAGCTTGGGCCTGCGGACAGGGAAAGATACGCAGTATTTT. Translated, it gives CASSLGLRTGKDTQYF.

This chain links TRBV27 with TRBJ1-2; TRBD1 aligns across 8 bases. The CDR3 spans 17 residues. Per germline, CDR1 MNHEY and CDR2 SMNVEV (reference sequence). The ends lost 4 bases at V and 0 bases at J; junction bases unmatched: 10. CDR3 residues: CASSYLGGTGANYGYTF. DNA for the CDR3: TGTGCCAGCAGTTATTTGGGGGGGACAGGCGCTAACTATGGCTACACCTTC.